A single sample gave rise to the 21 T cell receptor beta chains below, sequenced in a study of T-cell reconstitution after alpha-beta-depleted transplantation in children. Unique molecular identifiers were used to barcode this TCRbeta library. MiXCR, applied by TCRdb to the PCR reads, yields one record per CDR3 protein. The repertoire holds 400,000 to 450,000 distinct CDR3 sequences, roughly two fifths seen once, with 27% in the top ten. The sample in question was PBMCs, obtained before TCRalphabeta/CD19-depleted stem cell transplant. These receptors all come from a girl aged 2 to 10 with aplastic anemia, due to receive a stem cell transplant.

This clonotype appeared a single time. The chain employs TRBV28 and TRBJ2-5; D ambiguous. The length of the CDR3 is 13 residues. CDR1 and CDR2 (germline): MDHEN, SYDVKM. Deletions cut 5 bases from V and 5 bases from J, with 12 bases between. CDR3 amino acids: CASSPSGWETQYF. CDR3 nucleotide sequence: TGTGCCAGCAGTCCCTCTGGCTGGGAGACCCAGTACTTC.

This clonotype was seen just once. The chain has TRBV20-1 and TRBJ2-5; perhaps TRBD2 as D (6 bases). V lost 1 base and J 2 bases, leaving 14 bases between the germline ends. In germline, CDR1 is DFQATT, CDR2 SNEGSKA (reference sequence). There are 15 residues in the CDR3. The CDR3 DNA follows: TGCAGTGCTAGAGTCTCCCCGGGACTGCAAGAGACCCAGTACTTC. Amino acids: CSARVSPGLQETQYF.

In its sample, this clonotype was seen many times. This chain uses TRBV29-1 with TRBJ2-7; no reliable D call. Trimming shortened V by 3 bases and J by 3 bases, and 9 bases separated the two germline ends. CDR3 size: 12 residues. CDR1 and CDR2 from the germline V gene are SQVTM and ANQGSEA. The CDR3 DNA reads TGCAGCGTTGAGGGTCCGAACTACGAGCAGTACTTC. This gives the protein CSVEGPNYEQYF.

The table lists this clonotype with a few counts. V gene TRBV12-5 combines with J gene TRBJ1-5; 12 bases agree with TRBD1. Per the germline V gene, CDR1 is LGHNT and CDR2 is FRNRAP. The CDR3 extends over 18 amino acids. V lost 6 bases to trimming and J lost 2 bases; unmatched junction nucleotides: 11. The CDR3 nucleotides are TGTGCTAGTGGCACCGGGACAGGGGGCTTAAATGGCAATCAGCCCCAGCATTTT. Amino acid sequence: CASGTGTGGLNGNQPQHF.

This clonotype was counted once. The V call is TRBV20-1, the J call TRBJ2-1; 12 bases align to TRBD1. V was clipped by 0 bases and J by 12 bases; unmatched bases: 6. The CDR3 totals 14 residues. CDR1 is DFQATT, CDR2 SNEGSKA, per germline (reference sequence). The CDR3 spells CSAREGTGGFLQFF. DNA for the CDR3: TGCAGTGCTAGAGAGGGGACAGGGGGCTTTCTGCAGTTCTTC.

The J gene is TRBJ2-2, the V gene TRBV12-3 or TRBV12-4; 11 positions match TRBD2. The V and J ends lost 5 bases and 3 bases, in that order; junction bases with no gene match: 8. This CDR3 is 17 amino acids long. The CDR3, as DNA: TGTGCCAGCAGTCCGGGGGGACTAGCGGAACACACCGGGGAGCTGTTTTTT. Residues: CASSPGGLAEHTGELFF.

CDR3 sequence: CSALTPEGDYNEQFF. The DNA of the CDR3 is TGCAGTGCCCTCACTCCGGAAGGGGATTACAATGAGCAGTTCTTC. The V call is TRBV20-1, the J call TRBJ2-1; D may be TRBD1 (5 bases). Germline V gives CDR1 DFQATT, CDR2 SNEGSKA (reference sequence). The CDR3 sequence is 15 residues long. The V and J ends lost 6 bases and 4 bases respectively, with 19 bases between them.

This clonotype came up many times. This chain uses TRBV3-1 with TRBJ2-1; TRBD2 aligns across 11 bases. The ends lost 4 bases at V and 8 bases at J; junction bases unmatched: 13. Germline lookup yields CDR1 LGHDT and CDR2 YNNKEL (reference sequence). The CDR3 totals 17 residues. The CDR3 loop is CASSRGGTTSGNDEQFF. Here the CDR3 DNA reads TGTGCCAGCAGCCGTGGAGGAACGACTAGCGGGAACGATGAGCAGTTCTTC.

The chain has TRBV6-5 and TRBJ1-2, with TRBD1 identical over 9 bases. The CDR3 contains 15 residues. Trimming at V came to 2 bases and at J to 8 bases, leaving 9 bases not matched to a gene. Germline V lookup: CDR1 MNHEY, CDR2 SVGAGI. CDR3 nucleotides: TGTGCCAGCAGTTACGAGAAACAGGGGGCGGGGGGCTACACCTTC. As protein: CASSYEKQGAGGYTF.

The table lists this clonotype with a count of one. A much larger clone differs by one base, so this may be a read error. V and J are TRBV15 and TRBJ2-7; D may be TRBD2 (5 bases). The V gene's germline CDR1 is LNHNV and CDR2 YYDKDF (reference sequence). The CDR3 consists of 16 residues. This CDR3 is CATSRDTLAYSYEQHF. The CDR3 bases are TGTGCCACCAGCAGAGATACATTAGCGTACTCCTACGAGCAGCACTTC. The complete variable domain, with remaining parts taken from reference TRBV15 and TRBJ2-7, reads DAMVIQNPRYQVTQFGKPVTLSCSQTLNHNVMYWYQQKSSQAPKLLFHYYDKDFNNEADTPDNFQSRRPNTSFCFLDIRSPGLGDTAMYLCATSRDTLAYSYEQHFGPGTRLTVT.

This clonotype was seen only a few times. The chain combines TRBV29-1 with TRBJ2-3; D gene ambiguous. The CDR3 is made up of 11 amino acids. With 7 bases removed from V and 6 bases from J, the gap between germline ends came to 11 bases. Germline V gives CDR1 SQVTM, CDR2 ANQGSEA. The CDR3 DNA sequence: TGCAGCGGCTTCCATCGGGATACGCAGTATTTT. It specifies CSGFHRDTQYF.

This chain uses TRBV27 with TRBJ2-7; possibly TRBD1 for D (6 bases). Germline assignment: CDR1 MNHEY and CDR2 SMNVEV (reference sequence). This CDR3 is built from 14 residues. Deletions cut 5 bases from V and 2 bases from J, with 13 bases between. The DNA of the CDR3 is TGTGCCAGCAGTCCCCCCGGACAGCCCTACGAGCAGTACTTC. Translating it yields CASSPPGQPYEQYF.

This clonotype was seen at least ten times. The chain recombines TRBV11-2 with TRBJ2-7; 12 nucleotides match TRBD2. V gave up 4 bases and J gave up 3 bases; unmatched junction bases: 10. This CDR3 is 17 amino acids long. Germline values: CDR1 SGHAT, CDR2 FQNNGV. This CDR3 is CASSSRLAGEIRYEQYF. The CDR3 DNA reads TGTGCCAGCAGCTCCCGACTAGCGGGAGAGATTCGCTACGAGCAGTACTTC. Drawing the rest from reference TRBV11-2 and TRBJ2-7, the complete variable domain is EAGVAQSPRYKIIEKRQSVAFWCNPISGHATLYWYQQILGQGPKLLIQFQNNGVVDDSQLPKDRFSAERLKGVDSTLKIQPAKLEDSAVYLCASSSRLAGEIRYEQYFGPGTRLTVT.

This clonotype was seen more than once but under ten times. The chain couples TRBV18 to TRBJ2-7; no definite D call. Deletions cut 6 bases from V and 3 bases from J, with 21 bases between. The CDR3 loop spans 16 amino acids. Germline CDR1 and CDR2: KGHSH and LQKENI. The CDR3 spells CASSRINRNGNYEQYF. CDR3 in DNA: TGTGCCAGCTCCCGAATAAACAGAAACGGTAACTACGAGCAGTACTTC.

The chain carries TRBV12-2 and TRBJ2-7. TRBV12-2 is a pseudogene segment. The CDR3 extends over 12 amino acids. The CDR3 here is CASRSETYEQYF. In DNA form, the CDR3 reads TGTGCAAGTCGCTCCGAAACGTACGAGCAGTACTTC.

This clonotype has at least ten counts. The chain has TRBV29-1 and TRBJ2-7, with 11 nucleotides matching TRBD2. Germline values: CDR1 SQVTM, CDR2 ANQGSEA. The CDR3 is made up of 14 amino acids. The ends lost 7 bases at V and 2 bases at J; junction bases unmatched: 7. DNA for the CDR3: TGCAGCGCCGAAACTAGCGGGAGTCCCTACGAGCAGTACTTC. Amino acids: CSAETSGSPYEQYF.

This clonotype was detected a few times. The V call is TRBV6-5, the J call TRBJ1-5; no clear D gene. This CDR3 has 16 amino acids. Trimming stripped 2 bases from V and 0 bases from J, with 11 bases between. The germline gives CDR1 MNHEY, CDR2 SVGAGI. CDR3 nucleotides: TGTGCCAGCAGTTACCAGGTTGGAAGTAGCAATCAGCCCCAGCATTTT. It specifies CASSYQVGSSNQPQHF.

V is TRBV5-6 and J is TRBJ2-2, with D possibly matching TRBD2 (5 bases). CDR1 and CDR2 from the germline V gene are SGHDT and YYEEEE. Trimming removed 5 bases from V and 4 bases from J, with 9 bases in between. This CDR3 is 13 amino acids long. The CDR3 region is CASRSGFTGELFF. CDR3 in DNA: TGTGCCAGCAGATCGGGGTTCACCGGGGAGCTGTTTTTT. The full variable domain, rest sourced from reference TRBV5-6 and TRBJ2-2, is DAGVTQSPTHLIKTRGQQVTLRCSPKSGHDTVSWYQQALGQGPQFIFQYYEEEERQRGNFPDRFSGHQFPNYSSELNVNALLLGDSALYLCASRSGFTGELFFGEGSRLTVL.

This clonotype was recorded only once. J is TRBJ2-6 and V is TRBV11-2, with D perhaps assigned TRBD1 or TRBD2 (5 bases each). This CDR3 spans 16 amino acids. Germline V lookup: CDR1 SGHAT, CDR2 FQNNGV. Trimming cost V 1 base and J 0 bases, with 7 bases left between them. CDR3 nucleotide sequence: TGTGCCAGCAGCTTAGCTGGGGGCTCTGGGGCCAACGTCCTGACTTTC. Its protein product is CASSLAGGSGANVLTF.

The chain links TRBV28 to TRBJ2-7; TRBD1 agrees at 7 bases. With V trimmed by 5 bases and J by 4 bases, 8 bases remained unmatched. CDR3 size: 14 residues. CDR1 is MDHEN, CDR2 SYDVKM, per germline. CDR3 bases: TGTGCCAGCAGTCCGACAGGGAACGGATACGAGCAGTACTTC. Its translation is CASSPTGNGYEQYF.

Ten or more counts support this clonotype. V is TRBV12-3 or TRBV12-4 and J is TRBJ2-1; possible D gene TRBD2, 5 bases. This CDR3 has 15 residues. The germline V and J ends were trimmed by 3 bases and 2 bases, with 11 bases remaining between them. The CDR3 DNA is TGTGCCAGCAGTTTGAGACGGGGTCCCTACAATGAGCAGTTCTTC. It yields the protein CASSLRRGPYNEQFF.